The next 21 T cell receptor beta chains were all read from a single sample in a study of cytomegalovirus exposure and HLA in healthy donors. Vbeta (60) and Jbeta (13) primers were used in the PCR. Sequenced by immunoSEQ multiplex PCR; TCRdb stores in-frame clones only, minus some. Found here are 150,000 or so clones, almost 85% of them singletons; the top ten hold less than 1.5%. Source material: PBMCs. Receptor source: a man younger than 45 in good health and CMV-seropositive.

This chain links TRBV7-2 with TRBJ2-3, with D possibly matching TRBD2 (6 bases). Germline CDR1 and CDR2: SGHTA and FQGNSA. The CDR3 has 17 residues. The ends were cut back, 5 bases at V and 2 bases at J, with 20 bases in the middle. The CDR3: CASSPLGGSGFTDTQYF. The CDR3, as DNA: TGTGCCAGCAGCCCCCTGGGTGGTAGCGGTTTCACAGATACGCAGTATTTT. Looking up the rest from reference TRBV7-2 and TRBJ2-3 gives the full variable domain: GAGVSQSPSNKVTEKGKDVELRCDPISGHTALYWYRQSLGQGLEFLIYFQGNSAPDKSGLPSDRFSAERTGGSVSTLTIQRTQQEDSAVYLCASSPLGGSGFTDTQYFGPGTRLTVL.

The genes are TRBV4-2 and TRBJ2-7; D is possibly TRBD2 (7 bases). Trimming cost V 0 bases and J 1 base, with 13 bases left between them. This CDR3 contains 16 residues. Per germline, CDR1 LGHNA and CDR2 YNFKEQ. The CDR3 is CASSQEGGAVSYEQYF. CDR3 nucleotides: TGTGCCAGCAGCCAAGAGGGGGGGGCGGTATCCTACGAGCAGTACTTC.

The V and J genes are TRBV6-6 and TRBJ2-7, with a weak D call TRBD1 (6 bases). This CDR3 has 14 residues. Germline V gene lookup returns CDR1 MNHNY and CDR2 SVGAGI (reference sequence). Trimming shortened V by 0 bases and J by 5 bases, and 11 bases separated the two germline ends. In nucleotides, the CDR3 is TGTGCCAGCAGTTACTCATCCAGGGGCCACGAGCAGTACTTC. This codes for CASSYSSRGHEQYF.

The V gene is TRBV6-1, the J gene TRBJ1-1; 11 positions agree with TRBD1. The CDR3 runs 15 residues. Looked up from germline, CDR1 is MNHNS and CDR2 is SASEGT. The V segment lost 7 bases and the J segment 5 bases; nucleotides outside the gene matches: 9. Written as DNA, the CDR3 is TGTGCCAGCATACTGGGGACAGGGGGAGATACTGAAGCTTTCTTT. It yields the protein CASILGTGGDTEAFF.

In its sample, this clone was seen a few times. The chain uses TRBV9 and TRBJ2-3, with 10 positions matching TRBD2. The junction had 6 bases not matched to a gene; V was cut back by 0 bases and J by 5 bases. From germline, CDR1 is SGDLS and CDR2 YYNGEE. The CDR3 contains 16 residues. The CDR3 DNA reads TGTGCCAGCAGCGTAGAAAGCGGGGGGGCCGGAGATACGCAGTATTTT. It codes for CASSVESGGAGDTQYF.

This clone was found a few times. The V and J genes are TRBV6-5 and TRBJ2-1; tentatively, D is TRBD2 (5 bases). Germline CDR1 MNHEY, CDR2 SVGAGI. The germline V and J ends were trimmed by 0 bases and 0 bases, with 9 bases remaining between them. This CDR3 is 16 amino acids long. The CDR3 region is CASSYSWTPSYNEQFF. The DNA for the CDR3 is TGTGCCAGCAGTTACTCCTGGACTCCCTCCTACAATGAGCAGTTCTTC.

This chain's CDR3 is CASSYSTGGRNTIYF. The CDR3 DNA reads as TGTGCCAGCAGTTACTCTACAGGGGGGAGAAACACCATATATTTT. V and J are TRBV6-6 and TRBJ1-3, with TRBD1 matching 8 bases. Germline V gene sequence: CDR1 MNHNY, CDR2 SVGAGI (reference sequence). This CDR3 has 15 amino acids. V shed 0 bases, J shed 5 bases, and the junction held 3 bases outside the gene matches.

The chain recombines TRBV9 with TRBJ2-3; 10 bases agree with TRBD2. Germline assignment: CDR1 SGDLS and CDR2 YYNGEE. This CDR3 has 15 residues. The V gene end was trimmed by 4 bases and the J gene end by 5 bases; junction bases not matched to a gene: 7. CDR3 DNA sequence: TGTGCCAGCAGCCCACTAGCGGGGCGGGAAGATACGCAGTATTTT. Its translation is CASSPLAGREDTQYF.

This sequence joins TRBV6-1 and TRBJ1-1; D not certain. The germline CDR1 and CDR2 sequences are MNHNS and SASEGT. Trimming pared 0 bases from V and 5 bases from J, leaving 10 bases between. The CDR3 extends over 14 amino acids. CDR3 DNA sequence: TGTGCCAGCAGTGAAGCTGTTGCAGGTACTGAAGCTTTCTTT. Its translation is CASSEAVAGTEAFF.

V usage is TRBV28 and J usage is TRBJ2-7; the D gene is possibly TRBD2 (5 bases). Germline CDR1 is MDHEN and CDR2 is SYDVKM. The CDR3 loop spans 14 amino acids. V was shortened by 7 bases and J by 2 bases, with 15 bases between the two germline ends. CDR3 region: CASKTPTTTYEQYF. The CDR3 DNA is TGTGCCAGCAAAACGCCGACTACGACCTACGAGCAGTACTTC. The whole variable domain, remainder taken from reference TRBV28 and TRBJ2-7, is DVKVTQSSRYLVKRTGEKVFLECVQDMDHENMFWYRQDPGLGLRLIYFSYDVKMKEKGDIPEGYSVSREKKERFSLILESASTNQTSMYLCASKTPTTTYEQYFGPGTRLTVT.

The V call is TRBV7-9, the J call TRBJ1-1; 8 bases fit TRBD1. Germline assignment: CDR1 SEHNR and CDR2 FQNEAQ (reference sequence). This CDR3 has 14 residues. V was pared by 1 base and J by 3 bases, with 1 base of the junction left unmatched. The CDR3 loop is CASSLDRGDTEAFF. The CDR3 DNA is TGTGCCAGCAGCTTAGACAGGGGGGACACTGAAGCTTTCTTT. The full variable domain, completed using reference TRBV7-9 and TRBJ1-1, is DTGVSQNPRHKITKRGQNVTFRCDPISEHNRLYWYRQTLGQGPEFLTYFQNEAQLEKSRLLSDRFSAERPKGSFSTLEIQRTEQGDSAMYLCASSLDRGDTEAFFGQGTRLTVV.

The rearrangement links TRBV4-1 to TRBJ2-3; D might be TRBD2 (6 bases). The V gene's germline CDR1 is MGHRA and CDR2 YSYEKL. The V end lost 8 bases, the J end lost 0 bases, and 18 bases lay between the germline ends. The CDR3 length is 16 residues. The CDR3 DNA sequence: TGCGCCAGCCCACAGTGGGGGGTCGGTAGCACAGATACGCAGTATTTT. Its translation: CASPQWGVGSTDTQYF.

The rearrangement links TRBV5-6 to TRBJ1-5, with TRBD1 identical over 8 bases. The CDR3 extends over 15 amino acids. Germline V gene sequence: CDR1 SGHDT, CDR2 YYEEEE. Unmatched junction bases numbered 6, after V lost 2 bases and J lost 5 bases. The CDR3 nucleotides are TGTGCCAGCAGCTTCACAGGGGGAACCCATCAGCCCCAGCATTTT. It is translated as CASSFTGGTHQPQHF.

This clone was observed a handful of times. V usage is TRBV9 and J usage is TRBJ1-2, with D hard to call. CDR3 length: 12 residues. Germline V gene lookup returns CDR1 SGDLS and CDR2 YYNGEE. V was trimmed by 1 base and J by 5 bases, leaving 6 bases between them. This chain's CDR3 is CASSVFGYGYTF. For the CDR3, the DNA is TGTGCCAGCAGCGTATTCGGGTATGGCTACACCTTC.

The V gene is TRBV5-1, the J gene TRBJ2-7; 11 bases match TRBD2. V gave up 6 bases and J gave up 4 bases; unmatched junction bases: 12. Germline V gene sequence: CDR1 SGHRS, CDR2 YFSETQ. The CDR3 extends over 16 amino acids. The DNA of the CDR3 is TGCGCCAGCACCCCCGGGGTAGCGGGAGGGCTATACGAGCAGTACTTC. Translated: CASTPGVAGGLYEQYF.

The chain is built from TRBV29-1 and TRBJ1-2; 9 bases match TRBD1. Looked up from germline, CDR1 is SQVTM and CDR2 is ANQGSEA. The CDR3 length is 15 residues. V trimming: 3 bases; J trimming: 4 bases; junction bases outside the gene matches: 9. CDR3 sequence reads: CSVEAPGQGLYGYTF. The CDR3 bases are TGCAGCGTTGAGGCCCCGGGACAGGGTCTCTATGGCTACACCTTC.

This clone was counted only a few times. The V call is TRBV6-5, the J call TRBJ2-1; D not resolved. This CDR3 contains 11 residues. Germline V gives CDR1 MNHEY, CDR2 SVGAGI. V was trimmed by 6 bases and J by 3 bases, leaving 3 bases between them. CDR3 DNA: TGTGCCAGCAGCTTCTACAATGAGCAGTTCTTC. The encoded protein is CASSFYNEQFF.

The chain is built from TRBV18 and TRBJ2-7; 8 nucleotides line up with TRBD2. Trimming took 3 bases from V and 3 from J; bases not matched to a gene: 10. Germline V lookup: CDR1 KGHSH, CDR2 LQKENI. The CDR3 has 16 residues. CDR3 loop: CASSPTPAGTSYEQYF. As DNA, the CDR3 is TGTGCCAGCTCACCTACCCCGGCCGGGACTAGCTACGAGCAGTACTTC.

The chain uses TRBV7-9 and TRBJ2-5, with 10 bases matching TRBD1. The V and J ends lost 5 bases and 6 bases, in that order; junction bases with no gene match: 6. Germline V gene lookup returns CDR1 SEHNR and CDR2 FQNEAQ (reference sequence). The CDR3 is 14 residues long. The CDR3 protein is CASSTTGGVKTQYF. The CDR3 coding sequence is TGTGCCAGCAGCACGACAGGGGGCGTAAAGACCCAGTACTTC.

The chain carries TRBV6-5 and TRBJ1-5, with 8 bases lining up with TRBD1. The CDR3 consists of 15 residues. The junction had 6 bases not matched to a gene; V was cut back by 6 bases and J by 2 bases. Germline loops: CDR1 MNHEY, CDR2 SVGAGI. The CDR3 spells CASSPDRGGNQPQHF. In DNA, the CDR3 is TGTGCCAGCAGCCCCGACAGGGGTGGCAATCAGCCCCAGCATTTT.

This clone was observed a few times. V is TRBV19 and J is TRBJ1-5; the D gene is possibly TRBD1 (6 bases). Germline V lookup: CDR1 LNHDA, CDR2 SQIVND (reference sequence). The CDR3 has 14 amino acids. V was pared by 6 bases and J by 1 base, with 10 bases between. The CDR3 is CASSSGVSNQPQHF. The CDR3 DNA is TGTGCCAGTAGCTCAGGGGTAAGCAATCAGCCCCAGCATTTT.